The entry below describes one T cell receptor beta chain. Antigen: not known. A read error is possible here, since a much larger clone lies one base away. The CDR3 end shows no conserved phenylalanine or tryptophan, and so a read error is likely. These data come from a study of T cells after yellow fever vaccination. CDR1 DFQATT and CDR2 SNEGSKA come from the germline V gene (reference sequence). V shed 3 bases and J 2 bases; nucleotides not matched to a gene: 9. The CDR3 has 15 amino acids. 5'RACE template switching added a universal primer site and UMIs to TCR cDNA. TCRdb recomputed calls from the 5' RACE reads with MiXCR, one row per CDR3 protein. The sample gives 350,000 to 450,000 distinct CDR3 sequences, 6.2% of which show up once; over 14% is in the top ten. Study-level points and caveats: Of the clonotypes, a small share occurred in both CD4 and CD8 compartments. Weaker, the secondary response had a peak occurring faster, on day 5 versus 15.

This specimen was PBMCs, taken 5 days after the yellow fever booster vaccination. This TCR came from a man aged 25-40 years who received the YFV17D yellow fever vaccine. The chain couples TRBV20-1 to TRBJ1-2; TRBD1 aligns across 7 bases. For the CDR3, the DNA is TGCAGTGCTAGTCCTACCGGGACAGTGAACTATGGCTACACCCTC. This codes for CSASPTGTVNYGYTL.